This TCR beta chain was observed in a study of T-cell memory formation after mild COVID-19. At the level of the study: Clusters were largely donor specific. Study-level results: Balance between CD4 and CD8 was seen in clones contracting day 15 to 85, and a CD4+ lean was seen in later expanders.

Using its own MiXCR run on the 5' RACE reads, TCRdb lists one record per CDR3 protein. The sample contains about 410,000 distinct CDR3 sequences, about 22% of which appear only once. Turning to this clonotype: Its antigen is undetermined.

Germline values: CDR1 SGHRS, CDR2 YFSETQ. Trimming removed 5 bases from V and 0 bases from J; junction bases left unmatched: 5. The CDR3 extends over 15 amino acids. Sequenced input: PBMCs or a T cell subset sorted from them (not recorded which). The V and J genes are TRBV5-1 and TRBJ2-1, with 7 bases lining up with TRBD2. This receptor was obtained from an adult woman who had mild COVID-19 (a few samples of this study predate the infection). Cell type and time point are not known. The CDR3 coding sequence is TGCGCCAGCAGTAAGGGCGGGAGCTCCTACAATGAGCAGTTCTTC. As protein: CASSKGGSSYNEQFF. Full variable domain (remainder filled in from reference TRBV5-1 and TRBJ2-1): KAGVTQTPRYLIKTRGQQVTLSCSPISGHRSVSWYQQTPGQGLQFLFEYFSETQRNKGNFPGRFSGRQFSNSRSEMNVSTLELGDSALYLCASSKGGSSYNEQFFGPGTRLTVL.